This TCR beta chain was documented in a study of regulatory T cells in long-lasting Graves disease (dated by TCRdb to 2020 to 2023). With respect to the entire study: In the newly diagnosed Graves' disease group, patients had been taking antithyroid drugs for less than 3 months. Persistent Graves' disease patients were compared with newly diagnosed Graves' disease patients by peripheral blood TCR sequencing and RNA sequencing. The study took place in China and was registered as a clinical trial. TCR sequencing covered some 13 persistent and about 20 newly diagnosed Graves' disease patients, approximately 33 samples in total.

A distance of 18 bases separates the germline ends of V and J, which lose 6 bases and 4 bases respectively. The CDR3 starts with the cysteine, ends with the phenylalanine, and has 15 residues. Only the CDR3 part of the read is kept: 45 bases, read in frame from the first base. Via the germline V gene, CDR1 is LGHNT and CDR2 FRNRAP. Libraries were prepared through multiplex PCR. The instrument given in TCRdb is Illumina HiSeq 4000. TCR beta libraries were built with iRepertoire HTBI primers and Arm-PCR amplification of CDR3 regions. Before sequencing, the PCR products went through gel purification. The paper's processing steps were these. Gene usage analysis of CDR3 amino acid clonotypes relied on the roughly 60 TRBV and 15 or so TRBJ segments identified across samples. Filtered high-quality paired reads were merged into contigs using COPE and FqMerger. Contigs were aligned with BLAST to IMGT TRBV, TRBD and TRBJ reference genes, and CDR3 was defined per IMGT. Highly expanded clones were defined as clonotypes with a frequency above 0.1%. Shannon entropy served as the measure of repertoire diversity, while the Gini coefficient captured V-J evenness. Clonotypes shared by more than one individual were considered public. TCRdb took the public reads, trimmed them with fastp at Q25, ran MiXCR for clone calling and kept in-frame beta chains. CDR3 protein sequences are deduplicated, and each keeps its most common genes and DNA. TCRdb's processing, not the study's, gives the V and J calls here. The sample data list 500,000 or so distinct CDR3 sequences, and 15% to 20% of these were observed just once. The top ten hold more than 20% of the sample.

General findings and caveats noted by the study authors: As a limitation, the authors acknowledged that the small sample size may reduce accuracy. Because the primary lesion, thyroid tissue, could not be accessed, the study looked at peripheral blood alone. Sequencing and analysis were limited to the TCR beta chain. More public clonotypes were shared among persistent patients (roughly 2,700) than among newly diagnosed patients (966). Preferential use of TRBV28, TRBJ1-2 and TRBJ2-5 was observed in persistent disease, whereas TRBV20-1 and TRBJ2-1 were favored in newly diagnosed disease. Persistent Graves' disease patients showed lower TCR Shannon entropy and fewer highly expanded clones than newly diagnosed patients, suggesting clonal expansion.

The label giving this sample's time point can be read as: newly diagnosed GD, antithyroid drugs for less than 3 months. For both TCR sequencing and RNA sequencing, RNA was extracted from PBMCs using TRIzol. The diagnosis of Graves' disease was made according to American Thyroid Association guidelines. The patients came from an endocrinology department in Xi'an, China. From each patient, approximately 9 milliliters of peripheral blood was collected into an EDTA anticoagulant tube. PBMCs were isolated by Ficoll Paque Plus density gradient separation without further T cell sorting. An Agilent 2100 Bioanalyzer and agarose gel were used to check RNA quality, and a NanoDrop 2000 was used to measure RNA concentration. This clonotype was picked up many times. No cognate antigen has been identified for it. Base quality data are lacking; no much larger clone is found one base away. The sample was also reused in another study, on T cells in Graves' hyperthyroidism and ophthalmopathy. Per that second paper: Stable Graves' hyperthyroidism was defined as no progression to ophthalmopathy during 18 months of follow-up. Hyperthyroidism patients were newly diagnosed, had a disease duration of under 2 months, and were aged 18 to 65 years. The study excluded patients with uncontrolled infections, other autoimmune diseases, pregnancy or lactation. Clinical symptoms, serum thyroxine and TRAb, thyroid ultrasound, and orbital computed tomography formed the basis for the diagnoses. The first round of RT-PCR for the TCR CDR3 was performed with the HTBI primer set and the Qiagen OneStep RT-PCR kit. Most expanded thyroid clonotypes (frequency above 0.001) were also detected in blood, a finding suggesting that blood repertoires may reflect thyroid immune responses. In cross-validation, a model built on a 13 V-J signature told ophthalmopathy apart from stable hyperthyroidism with 87.88% sensitivity and around 81% specificity, and in testing the same model reached 80%/75%. In validation, the model predicted progression to ophthalmopathy with approximately 69% sensitivity and approximately 72% specificity, a median of approximately 6.5 months before onset. A discovery cohort of roughly 96 patients, about 43 with Graves' ophthalmopathy and over 55 with stable Graves' hyperthyroidism, was used to find distinguishing TCR V-J signatures. Prospective prediction of ophthalmopathy was tested in an independent validation cohort of 18 to 20 hyperthyroidism patients and around 16 patients who later progressed to ophthalmopathy. For training and testing, the 110 or so patients in the discovery cohort were randomly divided in a 7:3 ratio. In roughly six Graves' hyperthyroidism patients, the study also compared T-cell repertoires from thyroid tissue with T-cell repertoires from blood. Once sampling was done, hyperthyroidism patients were given methimazole at a starting dose of 30 mg daily, whereas ophthalmopathy patients were given high-dose intravenous methylprednisolone. Libraries were constructed in a second round of multiplex PCR, after which size selection and purification were performed. Libraries were sequenced paired-end with 100 bp reads on an Illumina HiSeq2000. SOAPnuke was used to process the raw data, removing reads that contained adapters or uncalled bases, had a mean Phred below 15, or lacked an exact match to the constant primer or identifier. High-quality paired reads were merged using COPE v1.2.5, and each unique nucleotide sequence was defined as a clonotype. MiTCR v1.1 was used to align the clonotypes against IMGT TRBV, TRBD and TRBJ reference segments. The analysis included only V-J combinations with a frequency above 0.0001, which together covered 99% to 99.2% of the repertoires. A TCS score was defined as the ratio of F50 (clonal expansion) to E x V (chaos), with BLOSUM62-based TCRdist applied between CDR3 peptides within each V-J. Welch's t-statistics and random forest reduced just over 500 V-J features to 10 to 15, which were used in a naive Bayes classifier (R e1071). No statistical method was used to set the sample size in advance, and investigators knew the group allocation. TCR Vbeta CDR3 sequencing of 120 to 150 peripheral blood samples (over 40 ophthalmopathy, around 80 hyperthyroidism and approximately 17 progressor patients) is reported in the paper.

The chain joins TRBV12-5 to TRBJ2-5; too little of a D gene remains to name it. Sequenced here: peripheral blood mononuclear cells (PBMCs), sampled at new diagnosis, from a patient treated with antithyroid drugs. This TCR was recovered from a woman aged 35-60 years with Graves disease. Donor details come from another sample of the same person, matched by shared clones. The CDR3 amino acid sequence is: CASGAVPKIRETQYF. Here is the DNA: TGTGCTAGTGGAGCTGTCCCCAAAATTCGAGAGACCCAGTACTTC. Here the CDR3 is joined to the reference TRBV12-5 and TRBJ2-5 genes, and the full variable domain is: DARVTQTPRHKVTEMGQEVTMRCQPILGHNTVFWYRQTMMQGLELLAYFRNRAPLDDSGMPKDRFSAEMPDATLATLKIQPSEPRDSAVYFCASGAVPKIRETQYFGPGTRLLVL.